This record looks at one T cell receptor (beta chain) sequence and its context. The target antigen is unknown. Clones were read by immunoSEQ multiplex PCR, and TCRdb kept only the in-frame ones, dropping some. Of 100,000 to 130,000 clones listed, around 90% are singletons. The source of the sample is a study of T cell responses to AZD1222 COVID-19 vaccine. About the study: Timing groups of about 4 and about 12 weeks for second doses were pooled. General study points: The donor group comprised mostly white British people and more females; the analysis possibly underestimated clonal diversity. Nearly half of the spike-specific TCRs reportedly recognize variant regions that carry no mutations. Receipt of two AZD1222 doses was followed by a rise in Spike-specific TCR breadth and depth.

This specimen consisted of peripheral blood, obtained on day 0 of AZD1222 vaccination. The TCR comes from an adult in good health.

CDR3 nucleotide sequence: TGCGCCAGCAGCCAAGGGGTTATAGACTACCAAGAGACCCAGTACTTC. This gives the protein CASSQGVIDYQETQYF. The chain has TRBV4-1 and TRBJ2-5; D gene unclear. The CDR3 spans 16 residues. The germline V and J ends were trimmed by 1 base and 0 bases, with 12 bases remaining between them. The germline V gene has CDR1 MGHRA and CDR2 YSYEKL.